This entry concerns a single TCR beta chain. Its antigen is not identified. This CDR3 comprises 16 residues. J was trimmed by 0 bases and V by 4 bases; bases with no gene match: 6. Germline loops: CDR1 SGHNT, CDR2 YYREEE (reference sequence). The record originates from a study of T cells in tuberculosis. The wider study: This South African cohort compared adolescents with or without latent tuberculosis against adults with active tuberculosis.

Assay used: immunoSEQ multiplex PCR; TCRdb lists only in-frame clones, some missing. The table has about 44,000 clones, roughly 95% seen once. Findings and caveats of the study: Smaller distances to GMM-specific TCRs suggested their expansion in active tuberculosis. Smaller alpha distances in active tuberculosis partly reflected shorter CDR3-alpha lengths. Cases with active tuberculosis were adults, while controls were adolescents.

This chain joins TRBV5-4 and TRBJ2-1; the match to TRBD2 covers 8 bases. The origin of this receptor is a donor aged 5 to 30 with latent tuberculosis or without tuberculosis infection. The sequencing input was PBMCs. This CDR3 is CASSHGSGSSYNEQFF. CDR3 nucleotides: TGTGCCAGCAGCCATGGGAGCGGGAGCTCCTACAATGAGCAGTTCTTC.